Shown below are 26 T cell receptor beta chains from a single sample sequenced in a study of T cell responses to AZD1222 COVID-19 vaccine. TCRdb keeps only in-frame clones here, not all; method: immunoSEQ multiplex PCR. The repertoire holds about 140,000 clones, 70% to 90% seen once, with roughly 3% in the top ten. Sample: peripheral blood, taken on day 0 of AZD1222 vaccination. Receptors were obtained from an adult in good health.

This rearrangement joins TRBV5-6 to TRBJ2-7; 9 bases agree with TRBD2. The CDR3 runs 14 residues. In germline, CDR1 is SGHDT, CDR2 YYEEEE. With 4 bases clipped from V and 4 bases from J, the junction kept 6 bases outside the gene matches. CDR3 region: CASSQPGLAYEQYF. As DNA, the CDR3 is TGTGCCAGCAGCCAACCGGGACTAGCTTACGAGCAGTACTTC.

V and J are TRBV6-5 and TRBJ2-7; no clear D. V lost 2 bases to trimming and J lost 0 bases, with 8 bases between them. Per the germline V gene, CDR1 is MNHEY and CDR2 is SVGAGI. The CDR3 extends over 14 amino acids. The CDR3 is CASSYRQVSYEQYF. In DNA, the CDR3 is TGTGCCAGCAGTTACAGGCAGGTCTCCTACGAGCAGTACTTC.

The chain links TRBV11-2 to TRBJ2-5; 8 bases are a match to TRBD2. From germline, CDR1 is SGHAT and CDR2 FQNNGV. V dropped 6 bases and J dropped 5; count of bases not matched to a gene: 14. This CDR3 is built from 16 residues. The CDR3 region has the DNA TGTGCCAGCAGGGGGGTAAAAGCGGGAGCTTTGGAGACCCAGTACTTC. Translating gives CASRGVKAGALETQYF. Full variable domain (outside the CDR3, taken from reference TRBV11-2 and TRBJ2-5): EAGVAQSPRYKIIEKRQSVAFWCNPISGHATLYWYQQILGQGPKLLIQFQNNGVVDDSQLPKDRFSAERLKGVDSTLKIQPAKLEDSAVYLCASRGVKAGALETQYFGPGTRLLVL.

This clone was counted at least ten times. The chain is built from TRBV4-1 and TRBJ1-1; TRBD1 might be the D (6 bases). From germline, CDR1 is MGHRA and CDR2 YSYEKL. There are 13 residues in the CDR3. The V and J ends lost 10 bases and 4 bases respectively, with 16 bases between them. CDR3 amino acids: CATRRGDSTEAFF. As DNA, the CDR3 is TGCGCCACCAGGAGGGGGGATTCCACTGAAGCTTTCTTT.

This chain joins TRBV7-3 and TRBJ2-5; D is unclear. Germline CDR1 reads SGHTA; CDR2 reads FQGTGA. The CDR3 loop spans 13 amino acids. With 2 bases removed from V and 2 bases from J, the gap between germline ends came to 6 bases. The CDR3 sequence is CASSLSNQETQYF. CDR3 bases: TGTGCCAGCAGCTTATCTAATCAAGAGACCCAGTACTTC.

The chain has TRBV13 and TRBJ2-2; 14 bases map to TRBD2. Trimming cost V 5 bases and J 2 bases; bases outside gene matches: 1. This CDR3 spans 16 amino acids. Germline CDR1 and CDR2: PRHDT and FYEKMQ (reference sequence). The CDR3 region is CASSGLAGGNTGELFF. Here the CDR3 DNA reads TGTGCCAGCAGCGGACTAGCGGGAGGCAACACCGGGGAGCTGTTTTTT. Using reference TRBV13 and TRBJ2-2 for the parts outside the CDR3, the full variable domain is AAGVIQSPRHLIKEKRETATLKCYPIPRHDTVYWYQQGPGQDPQFLISFYEKMQSDKGSIPDRFSAQQFSDYHSELNMSSLELGDSALYFCASSGLAGGNTGELFFGEGSRLTVL.

The chain links TRBV20-1 to TRBJ2-5; unclear D gene. V shed 6 bases and J shed 1 base, with 6 bases lying between them. The CDR3 loop spans 11 amino acids. Germline assignment: CDR1 DFQATT and CDR2 SNEGSKA (reference sequence). The CDR3 DNA is TGCAGTGCCCATCTCCAAGAGACCCAGTACTTC. It translates to CSAHLQETQYF.

This rearrangement joins TRBV7-9 to TRBJ2-7; TRBD1 aligns across 7 bases. Looked up from germline, CDR1 is SEHNR and CDR2 is FQNEAQ (reference sequence). The trim removed 2 bases at V and 4 bases at J, leaving 14 bases unmatched. This CDR3 comprises 17 residues. CDR3 sequence reads: CASSLSERGTVYYEQYF. In nucleotides, the CDR3 is TGTGCCAGCAGCTTATCCGAGAGGGGGACAGTCTATTACGAGCAGTACTTC.

The chain is built from TRBV30 and TRBJ1-2; TRBD1 agrees at 7 bases. The V segment lost 2 bases and the J segment 4 bases; nucleotides outside the gene matches: 10. The CDR3 runs to 15 residues. Germline lookup yields CDR1 GTSNPN and CDR2 SVGIG (reference sequence). CDR3 sequence (DNA): TGTGCCTGGAGTCGACCGGGACAGACCTCCTATGGCTACACCTTC. Translation gives CAWSRPGQTSYGYTF. Looking up the rest from reference TRBV30 and TRBJ1-2 gives the full variable domain: SQTIHQWPATLVQPVGSPLSLECTVEGTSNPNLYWYRQAAGRGLQLLFYSVGIGQISSEVPQNLSASRPQDRQFILSSKKLLLSDSGFYLCAWSRPGQTSYGYTFGSGTRLTVV.

This chain links TRBV6-1 with TRBJ2-3; possibly TRBD1 or TRBD2 for D (6 bases each). The CDR3 runs to 16 residues. The V end lost 2 bases, the J end lost 3 bases, and 15 bases lay between the germline ends. Germline V CDR1 and CDR2: MNHNS, SASEGT. CDR3 DNA: TGTGCCAGCAGTGAATCGAGTAGGGGGAGGACAGATACGCAGTATTTT. As protein: CASSESSRGRTDTQYF.

This chain connects TRBV9 to TRBJ1-1, with a tentative D call TRBD1 (6 bases). The CDR3 has 15 residues. V shed 4 bases and J shed 7 bases, with 20 bases lying between them. Germline assignment: CDR1 SGDLS and CDR2 YYNGEE. CDR3: CASSPHLEQGYEAFF. CDR3 sequence (DNA): TGTGCCAGCAGCCCCCACCTCGAACAGGGATATGAAGCTTTCTTT.

The chain has TRBV25-1 and TRBJ1-4; tentatively, D is TRBD1 (5 bases). The germline V gene encodes CDR1 MGHDK and CDR2 SYGVNS. This CDR3 is 13 amino acids long. The ends were cut back, 3 bases at V and 10 bases at J, with 12 bases in the middle. CDR3 amino acids: CASSDRDSGKLFF. The CDR3 DNA is TGTGCCAGCAGTGACAGGGATAGTGGAAAACTGTTTTTT.

The chain has TRBV3-1 (or the pseudogene TRBV3-2) and TRBJ1-2; tentative D call: TRBD1 (5 bases). The V and J ends lost 0 bases and 8 bases respectively, with 13 bases between them. This CDR3 spans 14 amino acids. CDR1 is LGHDT, CDR2 YNNKEL, per germline (reference sequence). CDR3 residues: CASSQDLGQRGYTF. DNA for the CDR3: TGTGCCAGCAGCCAAGATCTGGGGCAGAGGGGCTACACCTTC.

This chain uses TRBV5-1 with TRBJ2-3; no reliable D call. With 0 bases removed from V and 0 bases from J, the gap between germline ends came to 8 bases. CDR1 and CDR2 from the germline V gene are SGHRS and YFSETQ. This CDR3 region has 15 residues. The CDR3 region is CASSLGEVSTDTQYF. The CDR3 DNA follows: TGCGCCAGCAGCTTGGGAGAGGTTAGCACAGATACGCAGTATTTT.

This clone was detected many times. The chain joins TRBV7-2 to TRBJ2-1; 12 positions match TRBD2. The CDR3 is 15 residues long. CDR1 and CDR2 (germline): SGHTA, FQGNSA. V lost 4 bases, J lost 6 bases, and 4 bases stayed unmatched. The CDR3 protein is CASSSGTSGFNEQFF. DNA of the CDR3: TGTGCCAGCAGCTCCGGGACTAGCGGGTTCAATGAGCAGTTCTTC.

The chain recombines TRBV9 with TRBJ2-1; D unresolved. CDR1 and CDR2 (germline): SGDLS, YYNGEE. V gave up 4 bases and J gave up 6 bases, with 17 bases separating them. The CDR3 loop spans 15 amino acids. The DNA of the CDR3 is TGTGCCAGCAGCCCGAGTGAATTGGGCCGCAATGAGCAGTTCTTC. Protein sequence: CASSPSELGRNEQFF. Combining the CDR3 with reference TRBV9 and TRBJ2-1 gives the whole variable domain DSGVTQTPKHLITATGQRVTLRCSPRSGDLSVYWYQQSLDQGLQFLIQYYNGEERAKGNILERFSAQQFPDLHSELNLSSLELGDSALYFCASSPSELGRNEQFFGPGTRLTVL.

The rearrangement joins TRBV7-6 to TRBJ2-3; D possibly corresponds to TRBD2 (5 bases). Trimming left V 1 base short and J 2 bases short, with 10 bases between. The CDR3 runs 15 residues. Germline loops: CDR1 SGHVS, CDR2 FNYEAQ. In nucleotides, the CDR3 is TGTGCCAGCAGCTTAGTCGGTAGCGCCACAGATACGCAGTATTTT. Translation gives CASSLVGSATDTQYF.

The chain uses TRBV10-3 and TRBJ1-5, with TRBD1 matching over 7 bases. This CDR3 spans 14 amino acids. CDR1 is ENHRY, CDR2 SYGVKD, per germline. J lost 6 bases, V lost 3 bases, and 5 bases had no gene match. The CDR3 DNA reads as TGTGCCATCAGTGAAACAGGGGCGGGTCAGCCCCAGCATTTT. Its translation is CAISETGAGQPQHF.

V is TRBV19 and J is TRBJ2-1; 8 bases are shared with TRBD2. CDR1 and CDR2 (germline): LNHDA, SQIVND (reference sequence). The V and J ends lost 7 bases and 9 bases, in that order; junction bases with no gene match: 8. CDR3 length: 13 residues. CDR3 DNA sequence: TGTGCCAGTACTCTCGGACTAGCAGGTGAGCAGTTCTTC. Encoded protein: CASTLGLAGEQFF.

The CDR3 bases are TGTGCCAGCAGTTTATTGAACACTGAAGCTTTCTTT. Its protein product is CASSLLNTEAFF. The chain combines TRBV25-1 with TRBJ1-1; D not resolved. Germline CDR1 is MGHDK and CDR2 is SYGVNS. The CDR3 consists of 12 residues. V gave up 5 bases and J gave up 0 bases, with 4 bases separating them.

The chain uses TRBV6-5 and TRBJ2-7, with a weak D call TRBD2 (6 bases). Trimming removed 3 bases at V and 6 bases at J, with 15 bases between. In germline, CDR1 is MNHEY, CDR2 SVGAGI. The CDR3 has 14 residues. The CDR3: CASSYTSGGSEQYF. DNA for the CDR3: TGTGCCAGCAGTTATACGTCTGGGGGGTCCGAGCAGTACTTC.

This chain connects TRBV6-2 or TRBV6-3 to TRBJ2-2; the match to TRBD2 covers 7 bases. Germline V CDR1 and CDR2: MNHEY, SVGEGT. V dropped 6 bases and J dropped 5; count of bases not matched to a gene: 9. The CDR3 spans 15 residues. CDR3 loop: CASSRRGGWTGELFF. As DNA, the CDR3 is TGTGCCAGCAGCCGCCGGGGAGGGTGGACCGGGGAGCTGTTTTTT.

V is TRBV7-9 and J is TRBJ2-5, with 10 bases identical to TRBD1. J gave up 2 bases and V 3 bases, and 3 bases lay outside the gene matches. Per germline, CDR1 SEHNR and CDR2 FQNEAQ (reference sequence). This CDR3 has 15 amino acids. This CDR3 reads CASSLVGQGQETQYF. The CDR3 DNA sequence: TGTGCCAGCAGCTTGGTGGGACAGGGGCAAGAGACCCAGTACTTC.

V usage is TRBV9 and J usage is TRBJ2-3, with D possibly being TRBD1 or TRBD2 (5 bases each). This CDR3 comprises 14 residues. Germline CDR1 and CDR2: SGDLS and YYNGEE. V lost 4 bases and J lost 6, with 15 bases in between. The CDR3 region has the DNA TGTGCCAGCAGCCCCAACCCCTGGGACGATACGCAGTATTTT. Its translation: CASSPNPWDDTQYF.

The count of this clone is one. This chain connects TRBV3-1 (or the pseudogene TRBV3-2) to TRBJ2-3; tentative D call: TRBD2 (6 bases). Trimming left V 5 bases short and J 2 bases short, with 17 bases between. The CDR3 is 16 residues long. Germline lookup yields CDR1 LGHDT and CDR2 YNNKEL (reference sequence). For the CDR3, the DNA is TGTGCCAGCAGCTTAAGTACGGGAGTCCTCACAGATACGCAGTATTTT. Protein: CASSLSTGVLTDTQYF.

V is TRBV3-1 (or the pseudogene TRBV3-2) and J is TRBJ1-5, with a tentative D call TRBD1 (6 bases). V gave up 4 bases and J gave up 9 bases, with 19 bases separating them. CDR1 is LGHDT and CDR2 is YNNKEL in the germline V gene (reference sequence). The CDR3 spans 15 residues. CDR3: CASSLGSGEGGPQHF. In DNA, the CDR3 is TGTGCCAGCAGCCTAGGATCAGGGGAAGGTGGGCCCCAGCATTTT.